This T cell receptor (beta chain) was captured by sequencing in a study of T cell repertoires in cytomegalovirus infection. Study-level information: Indications came from public TCR beta signatures; they pointed to CMV infection and to a matching HLA type. Study-level results: HLA-C-restricted CMV-specific TCR beta clonotypes prevailed in the ex vivo response. Summed public TCR beta family frequency identified CMV carriers bearing the relevant HLA.

The CDR3 contains 15 residues. CDR1 and CDR2 (germline): SGHVS, FNYEAQ. V dropped 5 bases and J dropped 3 bases, with 16 bases sitting between them. Each CDR3 protein gets one entry after TCRdb re-called the reads with MiXCR. This sample has roughly 230,000 distinct CDR3 sequences; 22% occur once, and the top ten carry 15% to 20%. This clonotype was counted a few times. Its antigen is currently unknown. Sequencing input: CD8+ T cells from PBMCs. The rearrangement links TRBV7-6 to TRBJ2-5; maybe TRBD1 (6 bases). This clonotype was obtained from a human donor in good health (CMV status not recorded). Some clones in this sample may be carry-over from other donors' samples. The CDR3 region is CASSPAGQPKETQYF. The CDR3, as DNA: TGTGCCAGCAGCCCAGCAGGACAGCCGAAAGAGACCCAGTACTTC.